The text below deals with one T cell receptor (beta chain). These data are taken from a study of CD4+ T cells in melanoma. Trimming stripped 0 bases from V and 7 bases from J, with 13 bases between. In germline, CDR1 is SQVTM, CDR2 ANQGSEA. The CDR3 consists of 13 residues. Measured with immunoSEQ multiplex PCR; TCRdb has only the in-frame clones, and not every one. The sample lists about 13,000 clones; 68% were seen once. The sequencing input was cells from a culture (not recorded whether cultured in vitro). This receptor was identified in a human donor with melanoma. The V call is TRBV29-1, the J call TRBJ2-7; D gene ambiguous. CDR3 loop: CSVEDLVGKEQYF. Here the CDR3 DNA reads TGCAGCGTTGAAGATCTTGTCGGCAAAGAGCAGTACTTC.